This T cell receptor (beta chain) was retrieved from a study of T cell responses to AZD1222 COVID-19 vaccine. Profiling relied on immunoSEQ multiplex PCR, and the TCRdb table lists in-frame clones only, not all of them. The sample consists of roughly 150,000 clones, 90% to 95% of them appearing once. Whole-study results and caveats: Targeting of unmutated variant regions was reportedly seen in nearly half of spike-specific TCRs. Increased Spike-specific TCR breadth and depth were observed after two AZD1222 doses.

Details on this clone: Its antigen is unknown.

The CDR3 loop spans 17 amino acids. Trimming took 8 bases from V and 4 from J; bases not matched to a gene: 19. Germline V gene data show CDR1 as SNHLY and CDR2 as FYNNEI. The chain has TRBV2 and TRBJ2-7; 8 nucleotides agree with TRBD1. The sequence was obtained from an adult in good health. The material was peripheral blood, obtained on day 0 of AZD1222 vaccination. This chain's CDR3 is CASPSSAGTGLGYEQYF. The CDR3 DNA sequence: TGTGCCAGCCCATCCTCCGCCGGGACAGGTTTGGGGTACGAGCAGTACTTC.